A single sample is the source of the 5 T cell receptor beta chains below, sequenced in a study of memory CD4+ T cells and cytomegalovirus serostatus. Some clones are missing from TCRdb's copy, which holds only in-frame ones; the method was immunoSEQ multiplex PCR. The sample shows about 50,000 clones, 78% of them seen only once. The sort gate was single viable CD3+CD4+CD8-CD45RO+ cells for memory CD4+ T cells. The sequenced material came from memory CD4+ T cells from blood. The receptors shown here come from an adult in good health and CMV-seronegative.

By share, this clone ranks as medium-sized. V usage is TRBV15 and J usage is TRBJ1-1; the D is unclear. Germline V gives CDR1 LNHNV, CDR2 YYDKDF (reference sequence). Trimming cost V 1 base and J 8 bases, with 11 bases left between them. This CDR3 has 13 residues. The CDR3 DNA is TGTGCCACCAGCAGAGTTCCCAGCGGGGAAGCTTTCTTT. This gives the protein CATSRVPSGEAFF.

V and J are TRBV11-3 and TRBJ2-5; 12 bases match TRBD2. Trimming cost V 4 bases and J 7 bases; bases outside gene matches: 4. CDR3 length equals 14 residues. The V gene's germline CDR1 is SGHNT and CDR2 YENEEA. The CDR3 region is CASSSGTSGRTQYF. In DNA form, the CDR3 reads TGTGCCAGCAGCTCCGGGACTAGCGGGCGGACCCAGTACTTC.

The J gene is TRBJ2-3, the V gene TRBV6-1; no firm D call. From germline, CDR1 is MNHNS and CDR2 SASEGT. The V end was cut by 6 bases, the J end by 3 bases, with 7 bases between. The CDR3 has 12 amino acids. The CDR3 here is CASSRITDTQYF. The CDR3 DNA is TGTGCCAGCAGCCGCATAACAGATACGCAGTATTTT.

V usage is TRBV19 and J usage is TRBJ2-2; D unclear. Trimming took off 0 bases at V and 5 bases at J, with 7 bases between the two ends. The CDR3 contains 14 residues. Germline V gene lookup returns CDR1 LNHDA and CDR2 SQIVND (reference sequence). As DNA, the CDR3 is TGTGCCAGTAGTATAGACCGGATGACCGGGGAGCTGTTTTTT. This gives the protein CASSIDRMTGELFF. Looking up the rest from reference TRBV19 and TRBJ2-2 gives the full variable domain: DGGITQSPKYLFRKEGQNVTLSCEQNLNHDAMYWYRQDPGQGLRLIYYSQIVNDFQKGDIAEGYSVSREKKESFPLTVTSAQKNPTAFYLCASSIDRMTGELFFGEGSRLTVL.

The chain uses TRBV5-4 and TRBJ1-6; a weak D match, TRBD1 (5 bases). The germline V gene encodes CDR1 SGHNT and CDR2 YYREEE (reference sequence). V was clipped by 4 bases and J by 10 bases, with 24 bases between them. The CDR3 is 17 amino acids. The CDR3: CASSPGTAGFSGSPLHF. The DNA for the CDR3 is TGTGCCAGCAGCCCAGGGACGGCAGGGTTCTCAGGCTCACCCCTCCACTTT.